Presented here are 31 T cell receptor beta chains from one specimen sequenced in a study of T cell responses to AZD1222 COVID-19 vaccine. Clones were read by immunoSEQ multiplex PCR, and TCRdb kept only the in-frame ones, dropping some. Altogether some 91,000 clones are present, 85% to 95% being singletons, with the ten largest covering 10% to 15%. Sequencing used peripheral blood, obtained on day 0 of AZD1222 vaccination. The receptors stem from an adult in good health.

This clone came up once. The genes are TRBV4-1 and TRBJ1-5; D perhaps matches TRBD1 (5 bases). V lost 1 base to trimming and J lost 6 bases, with 13 bases between them. The germline CDR1 and CDR2 sequences are MGHRA and YSYEKL. This CDR3 contains 15 residues. The CDR3 DNA sequence: TGCGCCAGCAGCCAAGTGGGGCAGGGAGGTCAGCCCCAGCATTTT. Amino acids: CASSQVGQGGQPQHF.

The rearrangement uses TRBV6-5 and TRBJ1-1; D is possibly TRBD1 (6 bases). Germline loops: CDR1 MNHEY, CDR2 SVGAGI. The ends were cut back, 4 bases at V and 4 bases at J, with 13 bases in the middle. There are 14 residues in the CDR3. CDR3 amino acids: CASSWSGESTEAFF. As DNA, the CDR3 is TGTGCCAGCAGTTGGTCAGGGGAGAGCACTGAAGCTTTCTTT.

The chain uses TRBV5-1 and TRBJ1-6; D is unclear. CDR3 length: 14 residues. Germline values: CDR1 SGHRS, CDR2 YFSETQ. The V gene lost 4 bases and the J gene lost 13 bases, with 18 bases spanning the gap. CDR3 sequence reads: CASSQGRPEEPLHF. Written as DNA, the CDR3 is TGCGCCAGCAGCCAAGGACGGCCGGAAGAGCCCCTCCACTTT.

CDR3 bases: TGCGCCAGCAGCCAAGATAGGGGAACCTACGAGCAGTACTTC. Translation: CASSQDRGTYEQYF. This chain uses TRBV4-1 with TRBJ2-7, with D maybe TRBD1 (5 bases). V dropped 0 bases and J dropped 2 bases, with 8 bases sitting between them. Germline values: CDR1 MGHRA, CDR2 YSYEKL. The CDR3 sequence is 14 residues long.

The gene calls are TRBV7-6 and TRBJ2-7, with TRBD1 as a possible D gene (5 bases). The V gene's germline CDR1 is SGHVS and CDR2 FNYEAQ. V was clipped by 0 bases and J by 3 bases, with 12 bases between them. There are 15 residues in the CDR3. Here the CDR3 reads CASSLAPDKVYEQYF. DNA of the CDR3: TGTGCCAGCAGCTTAGCCCCGGACAAAGTCTACGAGCAGTACTTC. Full variable domain (remainder filled in from reference TRBV7-6 and TRBJ2-7): GAGVSQSPRYKVTKRGQDVALRCDPISGHVSLYWYRQALGQGPEFLTYFNYEAQQDKSGLPNDRFSAERPEGSISTLTIQRTEQRDSAMYRCASSLAPDKVYEQYFGPGTRLTVT.

The chain uses TRBV5-1 and TRBJ1-1, with 7 bases identical to TRBD1. The germline V gene encodes CDR1 SGHRS and CDR2 YFSETQ. This CDR3 contains 14 residues. The V gene end was trimmed by 3 bases and the J gene end by 5 bases; junction bases not matched to a gene: 7. In nucleotides, the CDR3 is TGCGCCAGCAGCTCCGGGGACAGAAGGACTGAAGCTTTCTTT. As protein: CASSSGDRRTEAFF.

The V and J genes are TRBV30 and TRBJ1-2; 10 bases align to TRBD1. The CDR3 is 11 residues long. CDR1 is GTSNPN and CDR2 is SVGIG in the germline V gene (reference sequence). Trimming at V came to 7 bases and at J to 8 bases, leaving 4 bases not matched to a gene. This chain's CDR3 is CAFDRGQGYTF. The CDR3 DNA follows: TGTGCCTTTGACAGGGGGCAAGGCTACACCTTC.

CDR3 residues: CASSQKGVGTYNEQFF. CDR3 sequence (DNA): TGTGCCAGCAGCCAGAAGGGGGTGGGGACCTACAATGAGCAGTTCTTC. This chain connects TRBV7-9 to TRBJ2-1, with D maybe TRBD1 (6 bases). The CDR3 runs 16 residues. Germline CDR1 is SEHNR and CDR2 is FQNEAQ (reference sequence). The V end lost 5 bases, the J end lost 2 bases, and 16 bases lay between the germline ends.

The J gene is TRBJ2-2, the V gene TRBV7-7; D perhaps matches TRBD1 (5 bases). Germline V gene lookup returns CDR1 SSHAT and CDR2 FNYEAQ (reference sequence). V gave up 4 bases and J gave up 3 bases, with 15 bases separating them. The CDR3 is 16 residues long. This chain's CDR3 is CASSSSRVTDTGELFF. The CDR3 DNA is TGTGCCAGCAGCTCCTCCAGGGTAACTGACACCGGGGAGCTGTTTTTT.

This sequence joins TRBV15 and TRBJ2-7, with TRBD1 matching over 8 bases. The CDR3 is 17 amino acids. CDR1 is LNHNV, CDR2 YYDKDF, per germline (reference sequence). J gave up 2 bases and V 0 bases, and 9 bases lay outside the gene matches. CDR3 nucleotide sequence: TGTGCCACCAGCAGAGATTATGGGACAGGTTCGGCCTACGAGCAGTACTTC. This codes for CATSRDYGTGSAYEQYF. Using reference TRBV15 and TRBJ2-7 for the parts outside the CDR3, the full variable domain is DAMVIQNPRYQVTQFGKPVTLSCSQTLNHNVMYWYQQKSSQAPKLLFHYYDKDFNNEADTPDNFQSRRPNTSFCFLDIRSPGLGDTAMYLCATSRDYGTGSAYEQYFGPGTRLTVT.

This clone was seen only once. The chain recombines TRBV3-1 (or the pseudogene TRBV3-2) with TRBJ2-3, with TRBD2 as a possible D gene (6 bases). V lost 0 bases to trimming and J lost 3 bases, with 10 bases between them. Germline CDR1 LGHDT, CDR2 YNNKEL (reference sequence). CDR3 size: 15 residues. Here the CDR3 reads CASSQEMTRTDTQYF. The CDR3 DNA reads TGTGCCAGCAGCCAAGAAATGACTAGGACAGATACGCAGTATTTT.

The chain employs TRBV10-2 and TRBJ1-6; D is ambiguous. The CDR3 length is 15 residues. In germline, CDR1 is WSHSY, CDR2 SAAADI. The germline V and J ends were trimmed by 0 bases and 10 bases, with 13 bases remaining between them. As DNA, the CDR3 is TGCGCCAGCAGTGAGTCGGGCGTTCGGGAATCACCCCTCCACTTT. Its translation: CASSESGVRESPLHF.

The chain combines TRBV10-3 with TRBJ1-1; D call uncertain. Trimming took off 5 bases at V and 1 base at J, with 5 bases between the two ends. The CDR3 covers 12 residues. Per the germline V gene, CDR1 is ENHRY and CDR2 is SYGVKD. CDR3 sequence (DNA): TGTGCCATCAGTTCACCGAACACTGAAGCTTTCTTT. Amino acids: CAISSPNTEAFF.

The genes are TRBV4-1 and TRBJ1-5; no clear D. V lost 4 bases, J lost 4 bases, and 8 bases lay in between. CDR3 length: 13 residues. CDR1 and CDR2 (germline): MGHRA, YSYEKL. The CDR3 DNA follows: TGCGCCAGCAGCCCCCTCGGGAATCAGCCCCAGCATTTT. Translated: CASSPLGNQPQHF.

V usage is TRBV18 and J usage is TRBJ1-6; D unclear. The length of the CDR3 is 14 residues. Germline V gene data show CDR1 as KGHSH and CDR2 as LQKENI. With 8 bases removed from V and 7 bases from J, the gap between germline ends came to 15 bases. CDR3 amino acids: CASTGEGSNSPLHF. The CDR3, as DNA: TGTGCCAGCACCGGGGAGGGATCGAATTCACCCCTCCACTTT.

This clone was counted a single time. The J gene is TRBJ2-2, the V gene TRBV9; 8 bases line up with TRBD2. The CDR3 runs 14 residues. Germline V CDR1 and CDR2: SGDLS, YYNGEE. The junction had 5 bases not matched to a gene; V was cut back by 2 bases and J by 8 bases. CDR3 nucleotide sequence: TGTGCCAGCAGCGTTTACCCTAGCGGGGGGGAGCTGTTTTTT. Translating it yields CASSVYPSGGELFF.

The genes are TRBV7-2 and TRBJ1-1, with D hard to call. The CDR3 is 14 amino acids. The V and J ends lost 5 bases and 4 bases respectively, with 14 bases between them. CDR1 is SGHTA, CDR2 FQGNSA, per germline. The CDR3 region is CASSQYLAGTEAFF. CDR3 nucleotides: TGTGCCAGCAGCCAATATCTAGCTGGCACTGAAGCTTTCTTT.

The chain links TRBV12-5 to TRBJ2-7; 11 nucleotides align to TRBD1. There are 15 residues in the CDR3. V lost 6 bases to trimming and J lost 0 bases; unmatched junction nucleotides: 4. In germline, CDR1 is LGHNT, CDR2 FRNRAP. The CDR3 DNA reads TGTGCTAGTGGCTGGGGACAGGGGGTCTCCTACGAGCAGTACTTC. It yields the protein CASGWGQGVSYEQYF.

This sequence joins TRBV12-5 and TRBJ2-1, with 8 bases lining up with TRBD2. With V trimmed by 6 bases and J by 4 bases, 8 bases remained unmatched. This CDR3 region has 15 residues. Germline CDR1 LGHNT, CDR2 FRNRAP. CDR3: CASGPQRGLYNEQFF. The DNA for the CDR3 is TGTGCTAGTGGACCCCAGCGGGGGCTATACAATGAGCAGTTCTTC.

This clone has just one count. The chain uses TRBV25-1 and TRBJ1-6; 9 bases are a match to TRBD1. V gave up 3 bases and J gave up 9 bases; unmatched junction bases: 12. CDR1 MGHDK and CDR2 SYGVNS come from the germline V gene. The CDR3 extends over 17 amino acids. CDR3 loop: CASSDFFDRGSGSPLHF. In nucleotides, the CDR3 is TGTGCCAGCAGTGACTTTTTCGACAGGGGGTCGGGTTCACCCCTCCACTTT. Supplemented by reference TRBV25-1 and TRBJ1-6, the full variable domain reads EADIYQTPRYLVIGTGKKITLECSQTMGHDKMYWYQQDPGMELHLIHYSYGVNSTEKGDLSSESTVSRIRTEHFPLTLESARPSHTSQYLCASSDFFDRGSGSPLHFGNGTRLTVT.

The V gene is TRBV6-5, the J gene TRBJ1-2; no reliable D call. The CDR3 covers 11 residues. Deletions cut 8 bases from V and 4 bases from J, with 8 bases between. CDR1 MNHEY and CDR2 SVGAGI come from the germline V gene. The DNA for the CDR3 is TGTGCCAGCCGGAGGTTCTATGGCTACACCTTC. Residues: CASRRFYGYTF.

The rearrangement uses TRBV11-3 and TRBJ2-2, with D uncertain. V gave up 11 bases and J gave up 1 base, with 14 bases separating them. This CDR3 contains 14 residues. The germline V gene encodes CDR1 SGHNT and CDR2 YENEEA. CDR3 residues: CAYFYSGNTGELFF. As DNA, the CDR3 is TGTGCCTACTTTTATTCAGGGAACACCGGGGAGCTGTTTTTT.

The chain has TRBV7-2 and TRBJ1-2, with D unresolved. V lost 7 bases to trimming and J lost 7 bases, with 19 bases between them. The CDR3 sequence is 14 residues long. Germline V gives CDR1 SGHTA, CDR2 FQGNSA. CDR3 in DNA: TGTGCCAGCACCCTTAGTATCGCCGGAGGTGGCTACACCTTC. It yields the protein CASTLSIAGGGYTF.

This chain joins TRBV5-3 and TRBJ2-1; maybe TRBD1 (6 bases). TRBV5-3 is an ORF, and what it does is uncertain. This CDR3 comprises 16 residues. Trimming took off 3 bases at V and 1 base at J, with 14 bases between the two ends. CDR3 sequence reads: CARSSRGWWSYNEQFF. CDR3 coding DNA: TGTGCCAGAAGCTCGAGGGGGTGGTGGTCCTACAATGAGCAGTTCTTC.

This sequence joins TRBV5-6 and TRBJ2-7; the D gene is possibly TRBD1 (5 bases). V was pared by 2 bases and J by 2 bases, with 11 bases between. Looked up from germline, CDR1 is SGHDT and CDR2 is YYEEEE. This CDR3 region has 14 residues. The chain's CDR3 is CASSLGGATYEQYF. CDR3 sequence (DNA): TGTGCCAGCAGCTTAGGTGGGGCCACCTACGAGCAGTACTTC.

The chain recombines TRBV5-1 with TRBJ2-1; D gene unclear. Trimming pared 2 bases from V and 5 bases from J, leaving 2 bases between. CDR1 is SGHRS and CDR2 is YFSETQ in the germline V gene. This CDR3 is 11 amino acids long. CDR3 sequence: CASSFDNEQFF. The CDR3 DNA sequence: TGCGCCAGCAGCTTTGACAATGAGCAGTTCTTC.

This sequence joins TRBV5-4 and TRBJ1-6; weak D call: TRBD1 (5 bases). This CDR3 is 15 amino acids long. CDR1 and CDR2 from the germline V gene are SGHNT and YYREEE (reference sequence). V shed 0 bases and J shed 8 bases, with 12 bases lying between them. The chain's CDR3 is CASSLAGQGHSPLHF. The DNA of the CDR3 is TGTGCCAGCAGCTTGGCGGGGCAGGGTCATTCACCCCTCCACTTT.

V and J are TRBV9 and TRBJ1-4; 10 nucleotides align to TRBD1. Germline values: CDR1 SGDLS, CDR2 YYNGEE. This CDR3 has 16 residues. Trimming took 3 bases from V and 8 from J; bases not matched to a gene: 10. CDR3 bases: TGTGCCAGCAGCGCCCGACAGGGGGCAGTAAACGAAAAACTGTTTTTT. Translated, it gives CASSARQGAVNEKLFF.

CDR3 residues: CASSYSTYRRSEAFF. CDR3 coding DNA: TGTGCCAGCAGTTACTCGACTTATCGAAGGTCTGAAGCTTTCTTT. V is TRBV6-2 or TRBV6-3 and J is TRBJ1-1; D gene ambiguous. The CDR3 sequence is 15 residues long. CDR1 and CDR2 from the germline V gene are MNHEY and SVGEGT. The V end was cut by 0 bases, the J end by 6 bases, with 14 bases between.

This sequence joins TRBV10-3 and TRBJ2-3, with 7 bases aligning to TRBD1. Per germline, CDR1 ENHRY and CDR2 SYGVKD. Trimming at V came to 6 bases and at J to 2 bases, leaving 5 bases not matched to a gene. The CDR3 is 14 residues long. DNA for the CDR3: TGTGCCATCAGAGCTAAGGGGGCCACAGATACGCAGTATTTT. It specifies CAIRAKGATDTQYF.

The V call is TRBV12-3 or TRBV12-4, the J call TRBJ2-7; D uncertain. Trimming stripped 5 bases from V and 0 bases from J, with 8 bases between. The CDR3 length is 13 residues. The CDR3, as DNA: TGTGCCAGCAGTCCCCCAGACTCCTACGAGCAGTACTTC. This sequence encodes CASSPPDSYEQYF.